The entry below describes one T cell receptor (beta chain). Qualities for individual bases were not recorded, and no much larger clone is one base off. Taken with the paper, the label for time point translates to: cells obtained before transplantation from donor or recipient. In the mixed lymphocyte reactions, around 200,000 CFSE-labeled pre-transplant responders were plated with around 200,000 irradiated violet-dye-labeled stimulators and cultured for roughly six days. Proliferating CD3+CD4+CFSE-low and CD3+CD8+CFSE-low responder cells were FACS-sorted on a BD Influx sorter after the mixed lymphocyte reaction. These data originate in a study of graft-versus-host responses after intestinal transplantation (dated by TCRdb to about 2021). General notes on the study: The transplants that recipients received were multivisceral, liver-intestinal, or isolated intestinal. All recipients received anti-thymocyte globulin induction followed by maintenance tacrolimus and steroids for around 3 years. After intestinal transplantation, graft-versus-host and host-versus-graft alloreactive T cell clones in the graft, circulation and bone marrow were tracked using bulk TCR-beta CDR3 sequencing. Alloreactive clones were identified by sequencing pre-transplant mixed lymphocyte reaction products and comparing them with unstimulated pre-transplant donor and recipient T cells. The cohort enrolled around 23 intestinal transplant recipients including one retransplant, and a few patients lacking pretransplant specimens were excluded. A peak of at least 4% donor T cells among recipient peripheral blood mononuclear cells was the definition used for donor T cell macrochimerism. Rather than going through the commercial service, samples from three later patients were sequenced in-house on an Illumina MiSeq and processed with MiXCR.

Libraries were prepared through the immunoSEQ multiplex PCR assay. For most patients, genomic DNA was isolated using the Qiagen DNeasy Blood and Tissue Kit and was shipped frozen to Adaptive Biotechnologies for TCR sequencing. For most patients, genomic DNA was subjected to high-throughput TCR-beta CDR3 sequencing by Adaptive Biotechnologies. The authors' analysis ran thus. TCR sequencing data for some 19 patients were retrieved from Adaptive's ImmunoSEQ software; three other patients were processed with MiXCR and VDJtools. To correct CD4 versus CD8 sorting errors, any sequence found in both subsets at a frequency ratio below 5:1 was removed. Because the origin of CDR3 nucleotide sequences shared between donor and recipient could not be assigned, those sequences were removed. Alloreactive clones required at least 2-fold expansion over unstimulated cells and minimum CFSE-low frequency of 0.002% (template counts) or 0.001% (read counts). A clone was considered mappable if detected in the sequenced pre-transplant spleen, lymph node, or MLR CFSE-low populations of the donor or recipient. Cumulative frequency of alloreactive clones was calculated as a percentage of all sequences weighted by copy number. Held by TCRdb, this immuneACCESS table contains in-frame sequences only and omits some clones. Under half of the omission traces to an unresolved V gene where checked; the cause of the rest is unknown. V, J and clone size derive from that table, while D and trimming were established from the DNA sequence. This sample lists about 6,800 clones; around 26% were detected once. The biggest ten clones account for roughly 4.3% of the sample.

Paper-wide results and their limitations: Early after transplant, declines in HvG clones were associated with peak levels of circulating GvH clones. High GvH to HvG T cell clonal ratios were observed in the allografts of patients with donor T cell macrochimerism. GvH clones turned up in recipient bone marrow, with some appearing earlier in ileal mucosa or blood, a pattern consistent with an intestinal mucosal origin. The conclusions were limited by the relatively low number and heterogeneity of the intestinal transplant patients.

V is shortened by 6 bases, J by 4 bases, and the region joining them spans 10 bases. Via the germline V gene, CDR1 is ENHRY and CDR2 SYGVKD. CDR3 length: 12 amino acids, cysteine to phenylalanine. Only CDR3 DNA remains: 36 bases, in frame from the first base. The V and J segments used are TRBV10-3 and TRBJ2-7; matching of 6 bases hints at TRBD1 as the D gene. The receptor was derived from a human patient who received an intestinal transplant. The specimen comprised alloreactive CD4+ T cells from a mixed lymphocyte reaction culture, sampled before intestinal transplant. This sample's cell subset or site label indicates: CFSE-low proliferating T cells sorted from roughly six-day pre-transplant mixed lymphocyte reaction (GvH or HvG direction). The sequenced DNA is TGTGCCATCAGGGCGGACAGATACGAGCAGTACTTC. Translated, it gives CAIRADRYEQYF.